Listed below are T cell receptor beta chains from one sample, sequenced in a study of OX40 agonist ivuxolimab in advanced cancers. Sequenced by immunoSEQ multiplex PCR; TCRdb stores in-frame clones only, minus some. The sample has some 87,000 clones, 75% to 95% seen once; the top ten hold around 0.39%. Sequencing used CD4+ or CD8+ T cells sorted from blood, obtained in a trial of the OX40 agonist ivuxolimab. Receptors were obtained from an adult with an advanced solid tumor such as melanoma, head and neck, liver or kidney cancer. Each CDR3 is given with its conserved first and last residue. A D gene is named only where the DNA matches it firmly. Clone size, where shown, is once, few, many, or a class for clones that have expanded.

d_gene: NA
j_gene: TRBJ2-1
abundance: NA
v_gene: TRBV18
CDR3nt: TGTGCCAGCTCACGGGGGATGGATGAGCAGTTCTTC
CDR3aa: CASSRGMDEQFF

d_gene: TRBD1
j_gene: TRBJ1-6
abundance: NA
v_gene: TRBV4-2
CDR3nt: TGTGCCAGCAGCCAAGGGCGACAGGGCTATAATTCACCCCTCCACTTT
CDR3aa: CASSQGRQGYNSPLHF

d_gene: NA
j_gene: TRBJ1-1
abundance: NA
v_gene: TRBV6-1
CDR3nt: TGTGCCAGCGCTCAGGAGCTTTACCTTGAAGCTTTCTTT
CDR3aa: CASAQELYLEAFF

d_gene: TRBD1
j_gene: TRBJ2-1
abundance: NA
v_gene: TRBV19
CDR3nt: TGTGCCAGTAGTTCAGGGACAGGGGATAGCAATGAGCAGTTCTTC
CDR3aa: CASSSGTGDSNEQFF

d_gene: TRBD2
j_gene: TRBJ2-1
abundance: NA
v_gene: TRBV5-1
CDR3nt: TGCGCCAGCAGCCCCCTGGGACTAGCGGGGGGGAGCTCCTACAATGAGCAGTTCTTC
CDR3aa: CASSPLGLAGGSSYNEQFF

d_gene: NA
j_gene: TRBJ2-2
abundance: NA
v_gene: TRBV5-1
CDR3nt: TGCGCCAGCAGCTTGGAAGGGAAGACCGGGGAGCTGTTTTTT
CDR3aa: CASSLEGKTGELFF

d_gene: TRBD2
j_gene: TRBJ2-1
abundance: NA
v_gene: TRBV6-5
CDR3nt: TGTGCCAGCAGTTTGAGACTAGCTCCCTACAATGAGCAGTTCTTC
CDR3aa: CASSLRLAPYNEQFF

d_gene: NA
j_gene: TRBJ2-2
abundance: few
v_gene: TRBV14
CDR3nt: TGTGCCAGCAGCCAAGGTCTGAGGGGGGAGCTGTTTTTT
CDR3aa: CASSQGLRGELFF

d_gene: NA
j_gene: TRBJ2-7
abundance: NA
v_gene: TRBV6-1
CDR3nt: TGTGCCAGCAGTGAAGACTTGTTGGGGGACCCGCGCAGGTTC
CDR3aa: CASSEDLLGDPRRF

d_gene: TRBD1
j_gene: TRBJ2-1
abundance: NA
v_gene: TRBV10-3
CDR3nt: TGTGCCATCAGTGAGTCGAAAATATTGGCCAGGGGGCAAGGCAATGAGCAGTTCTTC
CDR3aa: CAISESKILARGQGNEQFF

d_gene: NA
j_gene: TRBJ2-7
abundance: NA
v_gene: TRBV29-1
CDR3nt: TGCAGCGTTGAAGACAACTACGAGCAGTACTTC
CDR3aa: CSVEDNYEQYF

d_gene: TRBD2
j_gene: TRBJ2-1
abundance: NA
v_gene: TRBV6-1
CDR3nt: TGTGCCAGCAGTGGGGCCGGGACTAGCGAAGACAATGAGCAGTTCTTC
CDR3aa: CASSGAGTSEDNEQFF

d_gene: NA
j_gene: TRBJ1-5
abundance: NA
v_gene: TRBV6-5
CDR3nt: TGTGCCAGCAGGGGCCCAAATCAGCCCCAGCATTTT
CDR3aa: CASRGPNQPQHF

d_gene: NA
j_gene: TRBJ1-1
abundance: NA
v_gene: TRBV2
CDR3nt: TGTGCCAGCAGTGACGGCCCGGGACGGGAGAACACTGAAGCTTTCTTT
CDR3aa: CASSDGPGRENTEAFF

d_gene: TRBD2
j_gene: TRBJ2-7
abundance: NA
v_gene: TRBV28
CDR3nt: TGTGCCAGCAGTAGAGCGGGACTCTCCTACGAGCAGTACTTC
CDR3aa: CASSRAGLSYEQYF

d_gene: NA
j_gene: TRBJ2-7
abundance: NA
v_gene: TRBV18
CDR3nt: TGTGCCAGCTCACCACAATCAGGTTCCTCCTACGAGCAGTACTTC
CDR3aa: CASSPQSGSSYEQYF

d_gene: TRBD2
j_gene: TRBJ2-3
abundance: NA
v_gene: TRBV5-6
CDR3nt: TGTGCCAGCAGCCCGAATAGCGGGGTTAGCACAGATACGCAGTATTTT
CDR3aa: CASSPNSGVSTDTQYF

d_gene: NA
j_gene: TRBJ1-4
abundance: NA
v_gene: TRBV2
CDR3nt: TGTGCCAGCAGTGAAGACAGGGAGTGGGAAAAACTGTTTTTT
CDR3aa: CASSEDREWEKLFF

d_gene: NA
j_gene: TRBJ1-3
abundance: NA
v_gene: TRBV30
CDR3nt: TGTGCCTGGAGTAAGCAGGGCTTACGCGAGAACACCATATATTTT
CDR3aa: CAWSKQGLRENTIYF

d_gene: NA
j_gene: TRBJ2-5
abundance: NA
v_gene: TRBV6-5
CDR3nt: TGTGCCAGCAGTAATACTAGGGGCCAAGAGACCCAGTACTTC
CDR3aa: CASSNTRGQETQYF

d_gene: NA
j_gene: TRBJ2-1
abundance: once
v_gene: TRBV18
CDR3nt: TGTGCCAGCTCAAGTTCTATGGGGGCAAGTGCCTACAATGAGCAGTTCTTC
CDR3aa: CASSSSMGASAYNEQFF

d_gene: NA
j_gene: TRBJ1-2
abundance: NA
v_gene: TRBV21-1
CDR3nt: TGTGCCAGCCCCCCCAGAGGCAGGGGACACTATGGCTACACCTTC
CDR3aa: CASPPRGRGHYGYTF

d_gene: NA
j_gene: TRBJ2-3
abundance: NA
v_gene: TRBV29-1
CDR3nt: TGCAGCGGATGGACGGGGGGCACAGATACGCAGTATTTT
CDR3aa: CSGWTGGTDTQYF

d_gene: NA
j_gene: TRBJ2-7
abundance: NA
v_gene: TRBV7-2
CDR3nt: TGTGCCAGCAGCTTAAGGGTAGTCCCCTACGAGCAGTACTTC
CDR3aa: CASSLRVVPYEQYF

d_gene: NA
j_gene: TRBJ2-1
abundance: NA
v_gene: TRBV10-3
CDR3nt: TGTGCCATCAGCATCAACCGGGACTCCTCAGGTGAGCAGTTCTTC
CDR3aa: CAISINRDSSGEQFF

d_gene: NA
j_gene: TRBJ1-5
abundance: NA
v_gene: TRBV5-3
CDR3nt: TGTGCCAGAAGCTTTTGGGGGGATCAGCCCCAGCATTTT
CDR3aa: CARSFWGDQPQHF

d_gene: NA
j_gene: TRBJ2-3
abundance: NA
v_gene: TRBV10-3
CDR3nt: TGTGCCATTCAGCGGGCAGGGGACACAGATACGCAGTATTTT
CDR3aa: CAIQRAGDTDTQYF

d_gene: TRBD2
j_gene: TRBJ2-3
abundance: NA
v_gene: TRBV7-7
CDR3nt: TGTGCCAGCAGCTCTGGACTAGCGGTCACAGATACGCAGTATTTT
CDR3aa: CASSSGLAVTDTQYF

d_gene: TRBD1
j_gene: TRBJ2-7
abundance: NA
v_gene: TRBV27
CDR3nt: TGTGCCAGCAGTCCCAGATCCGGGACAGAATTCTACGAGCAGTACTTC
CDR3aa: CASSPRSGTEFYEQYF

d_gene: TRBD1
j_gene: TRBJ2-7
abundance: NA
v_gene: TRBV5-6
CDR3nt: TGTGCCAGCAGCTTTGGGCAGGGGGCCAACGAGCAGTACTTC
CDR3aa: CASSFGQGANEQYF

d_gene: NA
j_gene: TRBJ1-2
abundance: NA
v_gene: TRBV20-1
CDR3nt: TGCAGTGCCGAAGGGGGGTATGGCTACACCTTC
CDR3aa: CSAEGGYGYTF

d_gene: NA
j_gene: TRBJ1-1
abundance: NA
v_gene: TRBV6-6
CDR3nt: TGTGCCACCCAGACGAGCCAGGTGAACACTGAAGCTTTCTTT
CDR3aa: CATQTSQVNTEAFF

d_gene: NA
j_gene: TRBJ2-7
abundance: NA
v_gene: TRBV25-1
CDR3nt: TGTGCCAGCAGTGAAGAGACCCGAACCTACGAGCAGTACTTC
CDR3aa: CASSEETRTYEQYF

d_gene: TRBD1
j_gene: TRBJ1-1
abundance: NA
v_gene: TRBV28
CDR3nt: TGTGCCAGCAGTGCATACAGGGGTTTAGCTGAAGCTTTCTTT
CDR3aa: CASSAYRGLAEAFF

d_gene: TRBD2
j_gene: TRBJ2-5
abundance: NA
v_gene: TRBV10-3
CDR3nt: TGTGCCGTCGGGGGGACTAGGGAAGAGACCCAGTACTTC
CDR3aa: CAVGGTREETQYF

d_gene: TRBD1
j_gene: TRBJ1-5
abundance: NA
v_gene: TRBV27
CDR3nt: TGTGCCAGCCGAGGGACAGGGGGCAATCAGCCCCAGCATTTT
CDR3aa: CASRGTGGNQPQHF

d_gene: NA
j_gene: TRBJ2-2
abundance: few
v_gene: TRBV10-1
CDR3nt: TGCGCCAGCAGTGAAGATTCCGGGGAGCTGTTTTTT
CDR3aa: CASSEDSGELFF

d_gene: NA
j_gene: TRBJ2-7
abundance: NA
v_gene: TRBV6-5
CDR3nt: TGTGCCAGCGAGCAGCCGGGTTCCTACGAGCAGTACTTC
CDR3aa: CASEQPGSYEQYF

d_gene: NA
j_gene: TRBJ2-2
abundance: NA
v_gene: TRBV5-1
CDR3nt: TGCGCCAGCAGCTTCGTTGGGGTGAACACCGGGGAGCTGTTTTTT
CDR3aa: CASSFVGVNTGELFF

d_gene: TRBD2
j_gene: TRBJ2-7
abundance: NA
v_gene: TRBV5-1
CDR3nt: TGCGCCAGCAGCTTGGCCATCACTAGCGGGAGATCATCCTACGAGCAGTACTTC
CDR3aa: CASSLAITSGRSSYEQYF

d_gene: TRBD2
j_gene: TRBJ2-7
abundance: NA
v_gene: TRBV5-6
CDR3nt: TGTGCCAGCAGCCTGGGCCCGGGAGGAGAGCAGTACTTC
CDR3aa: CASSLGPGGEQYF

d_gene: NA
j_gene: TRBJ2-3
abundance: NA
v_gene: TRBV30
CDR3nt: TGTGCCTGGAGTGTACACGGTTTAGATACGCAGTATTTT
CDR3aa: CAWSVHGLDTQYF

d_gene: TRBD1
j_gene: TRBJ2-7
abundance: NA
v_gene: TRBV28
CDR3nt: TGTGCCAGCATAAATACACCGGGACAGATCTACGAGCAGTACTTC
CDR3aa: CASINTPGQIYEQYF

d_gene: NA
j_gene: TRBJ2-5
abundance: once
v_gene: TRBV5-1
CDR3nt: TGCGCCAGCAGCCGCTCCCCCGGGGGCTTAGGGGAGACCCAGTACTTC
CDR3aa: CASSRSPGGLGETQYF

d_gene: NA
j_gene: TRBJ2-7
abundance: NA
v_gene: TRBV7-8
CDR3nt: TGTGCCAGCAGCCAGGGGGGTCTTCAGAGCGGGCAGAACTACGAGCAGTACTTC
CDR3aa: CASSQGGLQSGQNYEQYF

d_gene: NA
j_gene: TRBJ2-3
abundance: NA
v_gene: TRBV6-5
CDR3nt: TGTGCCAGCAGAGCCCTGGCTTCAGATACGCAGTATTTT
CDR3aa: CASRALASDTQYF

d_gene: TRBD1
j_gene: TRBJ1-1
abundance: NA
v_gene: TRBV6-1
CDR3nt: TGTGCCAGCAGTGGGACAGGGCGGGCTGAAGCTTTCTTT
CDR3aa: CASSGTGRAEAFF

d_gene: NA
j_gene: TRBJ2-5
abundance: NA
v_gene: TRBV18
CDR3nt: TGTGCCAGCTCACCACCCTCCGGGGCCGGCGAGACCCAGTACTTC
CDR3aa: CASSPPSGAGETQYF

d_gene: NA
j_gene: TRBJ2-7
abundance: NA
v_gene: TRBV5-1
CDR3nt: TGCGCCAGCAGCTTGGCATTGGCCTCCGTGTCGGGCGAGCAGTACTTC
CDR3aa: CASSLALASVSGEQYF

d_gene: TRBD2
j_gene: TRBJ2-5
abundance: NA
v_gene: TRBV7-9
CDR3nt: TGTGCCAGCAGCTTAGTGGCGGGAGTAGAGACCCAGTACTTC
CDR3aa: CASSLVAGVETQYF

d_gene: NA
j_gene: TRBJ2-2
abundance: once
v_gene: TRBV27
CDR3nt: TGTGCCATCCGGGGGGCAAACACCGGGGAGCTGTTTTTT
CDR3aa: CAIRGANTGELFF

d_gene: NA
j_gene: TRBJ1-6
abundance: NA
v_gene: TRBV9
CDR3nt: TGTGCCAGCAGCCCAGACGGGTATTCACCCCTCCACTTT
CDR3aa: CASSPDGYSPLHF

d_gene: TRBD2
j_gene: TRBJ2-5
abundance: NA
v_gene: TRBV9
CDR3nt: TGTGCCAGCAGCGTGGGCGGGAGCGGGTCAAAGACCCAGTACTTC
CDR3aa: CASSVGGSGSKTQYF

d_gene: NA
j_gene: TRBJ2-1
abundance: NA
v_gene: TRBV29-1
CDR3nt: TGCAGCGGTACTCCACAGGGTAGGGAGCAGTTCTTC
CDR3aa: CSGTPQGREQFF